These 30 T cell receptor beta chains were all obtained from the same sample, sequenced in a study of preoperative IRX-2 immunotherapy in early breast cancer. Treatment here: preoperative locoregional IRX-2 cytokine immunotherapy. The protocol was immunoSEQ multiplex PCR, while the TCRdb copy is restricted to in-frame clones and leaves out a portion. The data hold 40,000 to 45,000 clones, with less than 95% observed a single time. Specimen: tumor tissue, collected after IRX-2 immunotherapy. All receptors derive from a human donor with breast cancer.

The chain uses TRBV30 and TRBJ2-1; 9 bases align to TRBD2. The CDR3 is 15 amino acids. Trimming removed 0 bases from V and 3 bases from J; junction bases left unmatched: 3. CDR1 is GTSNPN, CDR2 SVGIG, per germline (reference sequence). The CDR3 is CAWSVGLALYNEQFF. The CDR3 DNA reads as TGTGCCTGGAGTGTAGGACTAGCGCTCTACAATGAGCAGTTCTTC.

The chain joins TRBV5-4 to TRBJ2-3; 7 nucleotides agree with TRBD1. The CDR3 sequence is 15 residues long. The V segment lost 3 bases and the J segment 1 base; nucleotides outside the gene matches: 5. The germline V gene has CDR1 SGHNT and CDR2 YYREEE (reference sequence). CDR3 DNA: TGTGCCAGCAGCTCTCCGGGACAGCGCACAGATACGCAGTATTTT. Translated: CASSSPGQRTDTQYF.

The chain's CDR3 is CASRTGAGANVLTF. The CDR3 DNA reads as TGTGCCAGCAGAACGGGGGCGGGGGCCAACGTCCTGACTTTC. The J gene is TRBJ2-6, the V gene TRBV6-5, with D perhaps TRBD1 or TRBD2 (6 bases each). Germline V gene sequence: CDR1 MNHEY, CDR2 SVGAGI. Trimming left V 6 bases short and J 4 bases short, with 10 bases between. CDR3 length: 14 residues.

The rearrangement uses TRBV6-5 and TRBJ1-6; 9 bases are a match to TRBD1. Germline V gene data show CDR1 as MNHEY and CDR2 as SVGAGI. V lost 6 bases to trimming and J lost 12 bases; unmatched junction nucleotides: 6. The length of the CDR3 is 13 residues. CDR3 amino acids: CASRTTGGLPLHF. In DNA, the CDR3 is TGTGCCAGCAGAACTACAGGGGGCCTACCCCTCCACTTT.

The chain joins TRBV14 to TRBJ1-4, with D possibly TRBD1 on 6 matching bases. From germline, CDR1 is SGHDN and CDR2 FVKESK. The CDR3 runs 17 residues. V gave up 2 bases and J gave up 2 bases, with 15 bases separating them. Here the CDR3 reads CASSQRGARMTNEKLFF. DNA of the CDR3: TGTGCCAGCAGCCAACGGGGGGCGCGTATGACTAATGAAAAACTGTTTTTT.

The V and J genes are TRBV19 and TRBJ2-7; 8 positions match TRBD2. CDR3 length: 13 amino acids. V dropped 7 bases and J dropped 2; count of bases not matched to a gene: 4. Germline CDR1 and CDR2: LNHDA and SQIVND (reference sequence). DNA for the CDR3: TGTGCCAGTAACGCGGGAGGTACCTACGAGCAGTACTTC. Amino acids: CASNAGGTYEQYF.

The chain links TRBV9 to TRBJ1-2; TRBD1 matches at 9 bases. The junction had 7 bases not matched to a gene; V was cut back by 0 bases and J by 7 bases. Per the germline V gene, CDR1 is SGDLS and CDR2 is YYNGEE. This CDR3 spans 15 amino acids. CDR3 sequence (DNA): TGTGCCAGCAGCGTAGCCTTGACAGGGGGAGGTGGCTACACCTTC. Its translation is CASSVALTGGGGYTF.

The chain links TRBV30 to TRBJ2-7, with 9 bases that match TRBD2. The V gene's germline CDR1 is GTSNPN and CDR2 SVGIG (reference sequence). CDR3 length: 13 residues. V shed 1 base and J 6 bases; nucleotides not matched to a gene: 4. The CDR3 DNA follows: TGTGCCTGGAGTGGCGGGGGGGCCCCCGAGCAGTACTTC. This encodes CAWSGGGAPEQYF.

This chain connects TRBV4-2 to TRBJ2-1; D might be TRBD1 or TRBD2, each matching 5 bases. Trimming took 1 base from V and 8 from J, leaving 18 bases between them. This CDR3 has 16 residues. The germline V gene has CDR1 LGHNA and CDR2 YNFKEQ. The CDR3 DNA is TGTGCCAGCAGCCAAGTGTTGTCTGGGGGTTGGGATGAGCAGTTCTTC. Protein product: CASSQVLSGGWDEQFF.

This clone appeared a few times. CDR3 protein: CSARDRTEAFF. The CDR3 DNA reads as TGCAGTGCTAGAGACAGGACCGAAGCTTTCTTT. The genes are TRBV20-1 and TRBJ1-1; D gene uncertain. V dropped 0 bases and J dropped 8 bases, with 7 bases sitting between them. In germline, CDR1 is DFQATT, CDR2 SNEGSKA (reference sequence). The length of the CDR3 is 11 residues.

In nucleotides, the CDR3 is TGTGCCAGCAGCTTAAGCCCTAGGTTAGCGGCGGTCACAGATACGCAGTATTTT. Translated: CASSLSPRLAAVTDTQYF. The V and J genes are TRBV7-8 and TRBJ2-3; D may be TRBD2 (6 bases). The CDR3 is made up of 18 amino acids. Germline V gene data show CDR1 as SGHVS and CDR2 as FQNEAQ. Between the trimmed V and J ends, which lost 2 bases and 2 bases, there was a span of 20 bases.

The chain has TRBV28 and TRBJ2-1, with D possibly matching TRBD1 (6 bases). Looked up from germline, CDR1 is MDHEN and CDR2 is SYDVKM. This CDR3 contains 14 residues. V was trimmed by 3 bases and J by 7 bases, leaving 13 bases between them. This CDR3 reads CASSLPGVRNEQFF. In DNA, the CDR3 is TGTGCCAGCAGTTTGCCAGGGGTGAGGAATGAGCAGTTCTTC.

The chain combines TRBV28 with TRBJ1-1, with 7 bases fitting TRBD1. This CDR3 has 13 residues. CDR1 is MDHEN, CDR2 SYDVKM, per germline. Trimming took 6 bases from V and 5 from J; bases not matched to a gene: 6. The CDR3 DNA is TGTGCCAGCAGGACACAGGGGAAGACTGAAGCTTTCTTT. Its protein is CASRTQGKTEAFF.

This clone was seen only once. V is TRBV9 and J is TRBJ1-1; D possibly corresponds to TRBD1 (5 bases). Trimming pared 3 bases from V and 0 bases from J, leaving 12 bases between. CDR1 and CDR2 from the germline V gene are SGDLS and YYNGEE. The CDR3 runs 15 residues. The DNA for the CDR3 is TGTGCCAGCAGCGAGGGGTCCCGAATGAACACTGAAGCTTTCTTT. This translates into CASSEGSRMNTEAFF.

CDR3 in amino acids: CASSFGHYGYTF. The CDR3 DNA sequence: TGTGCCAGCAGTTTCGGGCATTATGGCTACACCTTC. The chain recombines TRBV28 with TRBJ1-2; D is unresolved. Trimming shortened V by 3 bases and J by 5 bases, and 7 bases separated the two germline ends. Germline lookup yields CDR1 MDHEN and CDR2 SYDVKM. This CDR3 contains 12 residues.

The J gene is TRBJ2-3, the V gene TRBV4-2, with 7 bases aligning to TRBD2. This CDR3 contains 15 residues. Unmatched junction bases numbered 6, after V lost 3 bases and J lost 3 bases. Germline V gene sequence: CDR1 LGHNA, CDR2 YNFKEQ. CDR3 in amino acids: CASSHGLEYTDTQYF. In DNA form, the CDR3 reads TGTGCCAGCAGCCACGGACTAGAATATACAGATACGCAGTATTTT.

This chain's CDR3 is CASSPPRTGGVETQYF. CDR3 nucleotide sequence: TGTGCCAGCTCACCACCACGGACAGGGGGAGTTGAGACCCAGTACTTC. The chain has TRBV18 and TRBJ2-5; TRBD1 matches at 10 bases. CDR1 is KGHSH, CDR2 LQKENI, per germline. V was clipped by 0 bases and J by 5 bases; unmatched bases: 6. CDR3 length equals 16 residues.

The chain has TRBV7-9 and TRBJ1-2; a possible D gene is TRBD1 (5 bases). The V gene's germline CDR1 is SEHNR and CDR2 FQNEAQ (reference sequence). This CDR3 spans 17 amino acids. Trimming left V 5 bases short and J 0 bases short, with 19 bases between. The CDR3 is CASSPATQGSANYGYTF. Written as DNA, the CDR3 is TGTGCCAGCAGCCCGGCCACTCAGGGAAGCGCTAACTATGGCTACACCTTC.

As for this clone: The sample carries other DNA sequences with the same CDR3. V gene TRBV18 combines with J gene TRBJ2-7, with a tentative D call TRBD1 (6 bases). Trimming stripped 3 bases from V and 3 bases from J, with 9 bases between. There are 13 residues in the CDR3. Germline values: CDR1 KGHSH, CDR2 LQKENI. CDR3 sequence reads: CASSPRTDYEQYF. Here the CDR3 DNA reads TGTGCCAGCTCACCTCGGACAGACTACGAGCAGTACTTC.

This clone showed up just once. The chain recombines TRBV18 with TRBJ1-2; no firm D call. The CDR3 length is 13 residues. Deletions cut 3 bases from V and 8 bases from J, with 13 bases between. From germline, CDR1 is KGHSH and CDR2 LQKENI. CDR3 amino acids: CASSPEGRSGYTF. The CDR3 DNA is TGTGCCAGCTCACCGGAGGGTCGCTCCGGCTACACCTTC. Full variable domain (missing parts from reference TRBV18 and TRBJ1-2): NAGVMQNPRHLVRRRGQEARLRCSPMKGHSHVYWYRQLPEEGLKFMVYLQKENIIDESGMPKERFSAEFPKEGPSILRIQQVVRGDSAAYFCASSPEGRSGYTFGSGTRLTVV.

V usage is TRBV27 and J usage is TRBJ1-3, with D maybe TRBD1 (6 bases). This CDR3 contains 15 residues. Trimming took 5 bases from V and 6 from J, leaving 17 bases between them. Germline loops: CDR1 MNHEY, CDR2 SMNVEV (reference sequence). CDR3: CASSPWGGRVNTIYF. CDR3 nucleotides: TGTGCCAGCAGTCCTTGGGGGGGGCGTGTAAACACCATATATTTT.

CDR3 sequence (DNA): TGTGCCAGCATAAGCCGGGCCCCCCAAGGAAACACCATATATTTT. This codes for CASISRAPQGNTIYF. The rearrangement uses TRBV6-5 and TRBJ1-3; no clear D gene. The CDR3 is made up of 15 amino acids. Germline V gives CDR1 MNHEY, CDR2 SVGAGI. V was clipped by 7 bases and J by 4 bases, with 17 bases between them.

The V and J genes are TRBV30 and TRBJ2-4; 7 nucleotides line up with TRBD1. CDR1 is GTSNPN, CDR2 SVGIG, per germline (reference sequence). The CDR3 length is 14 residues. J was trimmed by 1 base and V by 5 bases; bases with no gene match: 5. CDR3 protein: CAWGVQGAKNIQYF. The CDR3 DNA follows: TGTGCCTGGGGGGTACAGGGGGCCAAAAACATTCAGTACTTC.

This chain joins TRBV9 and TRBJ1-4; D unresolved. Per germline, CDR1 SGDLS and CDR2 YYNGEE. The CDR3 covers 14 residues. With 2 bases removed from V and 8 bases from J, the gap between germline ends came to 13 bases. In DNA form, the CDR3 reads TGTGCCAGCAGCGTGGGCAGGATTCGCGAAAAACTGTTTTTT. It translates to CASSVGRIREKLFF.

The V call is TRBV2, the J call TRBJ2-1; 7 positions match TRBD1. Losses at the gene ends were 2 bases for V and 0 bases for J; bases not matched to a gene: 1. This CDR3 is 15 amino acids long. The germline V gene has CDR1 SNHLY and CDR2 FYNNEI. DNA for the CDR3: TGTGCCAGCAGTGAACGGGACAGCTCCTACAATGAGCAGTTCTTC. It is translated as CASSERDSSYNEQFF.

Remarks on this clone: The final CDR3 position lacks the conserved phenylalanine or tryptophan, pointing to a likely read error. The V gene is TRBV6-5, the J gene TRBJ1-2; no clear D. CDR3 length: 13 residues. V lost 4 bases and J lost 8, with 14 bases in between. Per the germline V gene, CDR1 is MNHEY and CDR2 is SVGAGI. CDR3 bases: TGTGCCAGCAGTTCCCGGCTGAGGGAGGGCTACACCCTC. Encoded protein: CASSSRLREGYTL.

V and J are TRBV25-1 and TRBJ2-2; unclear D gene. The CDR3 is made up of 14 amino acids. V lost 8 bases to trimming and J lost 4 bases, with 14 bases between them. Germline V lookup: CDR1 MGHDK, CDR2 SYGVNS. The CDR3 bases are TGTGCCAGCTCCGGAGCCCCTACCACCGGGGAGCTGTTTTTT. Amino acid sequence: CASSGAPTTGELFF. Full variable domain (missing parts from reference TRBV25-1 and TRBJ2-2): EADIYQTPRYLVIGTGKKITLECSQTMGHDKMYWYQQDPGMELHLIHYSYGVNSTEKGDLSSESTVSRIRTEHFPLTLESARPSHTSQYLCASSGAPTTGELFFGEGSRLTVL.

The chain combines TRBV4-1 with TRBJ2-5; D is perhaps TRBD2 (5 bases). CDR1 is MGHRA and CDR2 is YSYEKL in the germline V gene. There are 14 residues in the CDR3. V was shortened by 2 bases and J by 4 bases, with 11 bases between the two germline ends. The CDR3 reads CASSQPGSGETQYF. The CDR3 bases are TGCGCCAGCAGCCAACCGGGATCCGGAGAGACCCAGTACTTC.

DNA for the CDR3: TGTGCCAGCAGTTCGAGAAATCAGCCCCAGCATTTT. Its translation is CASSSRNQPQHF. V and J are TRBV27 and TRBJ1-5, with D uncertain. From germline, CDR1 is MNHEY and CDR2 SMNVEV (reference sequence). CDR3 length: 12 amino acids. V was cut by 4 bases and J by 4 bases, with 5 bases left in between.

V and J are TRBV18 and TRBJ2-2; D remains unclear. Germline V lookup: CDR1 KGHSH, CDR2 LQKENI. The CDR3 contains 14 residues. Trimming removed 2 bases at V and 6 bases at J, with 10 bases between. The CDR3 DNA reads TGTGCCAGCTCACCAGGCCGGTACCCCGGGGAGCTGTTTTTT. This encodes CASSPGRYPGELFF.